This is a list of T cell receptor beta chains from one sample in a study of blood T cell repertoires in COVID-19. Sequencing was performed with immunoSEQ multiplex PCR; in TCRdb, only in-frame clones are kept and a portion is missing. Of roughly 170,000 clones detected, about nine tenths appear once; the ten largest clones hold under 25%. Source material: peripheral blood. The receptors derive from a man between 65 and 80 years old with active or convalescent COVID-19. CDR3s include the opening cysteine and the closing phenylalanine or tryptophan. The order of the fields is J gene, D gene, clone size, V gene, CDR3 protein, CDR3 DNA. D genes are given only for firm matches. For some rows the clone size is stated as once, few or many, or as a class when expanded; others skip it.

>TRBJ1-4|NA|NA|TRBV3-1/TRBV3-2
CASRPHRHNEKLFF
TGTGCCAGCAGGCCCCACAGACATAATGAAAAACTGTTTTTT
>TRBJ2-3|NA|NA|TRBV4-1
CASSHRSSTDTQYF
TGCGCCAGCAGCCACAGGTCGAGCACAGATACGCAGTATTTT
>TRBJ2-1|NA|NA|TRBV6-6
CASSPQEGNEQFF
TGTGCCAGCAGCCCCCAAGAGGGTAATGAGCAGTTCTTC
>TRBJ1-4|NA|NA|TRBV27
CASSLFGAGEKLFF
TGTGCCAGCAGTTTATTCGGGGCGGGGGAAAAACTGTTTTTT
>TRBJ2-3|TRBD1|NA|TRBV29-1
CSTQGAGGDTQYF
TGCAGCACTCAGGGGGCCGGCGGAGATACGCAGTATTTT
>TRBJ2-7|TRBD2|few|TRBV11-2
CASSLVAGTNEQYF
TGTGCCAGCAGCTTGGTCGCCGGGACTAACGAGCAGTACTTC
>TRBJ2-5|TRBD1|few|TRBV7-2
CASSWGQQETQYF
TGTGCCAGCAGCTGGGGACAGCAAGAGACCCAGTACTTC
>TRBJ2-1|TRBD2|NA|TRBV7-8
CASSEAASGKQFF
TGTGCCAGCAGCGAAGCAGCTAGCGGGAAGCAGTTCTTC
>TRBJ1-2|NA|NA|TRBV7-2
CASSRPPWRGYTF
TGTGCCAGCAGCCGACCGCCGTGGAGGGGCTACACCTTC
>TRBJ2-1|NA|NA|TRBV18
CASSPPSRDNEQFF
TGTGCCAGCTCACCACCGTCCCGCGACAATGAGCAGTTCTTC
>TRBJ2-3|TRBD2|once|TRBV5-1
CASSFSNLAGADTQYF
TGCGCCAGCAGCTTCTCAAATCTAGCGGGGGCAGATACGCAGTATTTT
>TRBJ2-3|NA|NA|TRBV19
CASSTRKGEQGRDTQYF
TGTGCCAGTAGTACGCGAAAGGGTGAGCAAGGGAGAGATACGCAGTATTTT
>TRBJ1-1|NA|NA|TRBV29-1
CSGGVLNTEAFF
TGCAGTGGGGGGGTGTTGAACACTGAAGCTTTCTTT
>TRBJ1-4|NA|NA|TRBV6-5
CASGWREEEKLFF
TGTGCCAGCGGGTGGAGGGAGGAAGAAAAACTGTTTTTT
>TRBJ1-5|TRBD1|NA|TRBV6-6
CASKHGTGDQPQHF
TGTGCCAGCAAGCACGGGACAGGGGATCAGCCCCAGCATTTT
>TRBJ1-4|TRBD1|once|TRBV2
CASSEPGQGNEKLFF
TGTGCCAGCAGTGAGCCGGGACAGGGAAATGAAAAACTGTTTTTT
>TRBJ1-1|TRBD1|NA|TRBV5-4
CASSLGQGYTEAFF
TGTGCCAGCAGCTTGGGACAGGGGTATACTGAAGCTTTCTTT
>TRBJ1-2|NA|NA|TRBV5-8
CASSLKQGRSYGYTF
TGTGCCAGCAGCCTTAAACAGGGAAGGTCCTATGGCTACACCTTC
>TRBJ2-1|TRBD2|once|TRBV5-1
CASAFPGTSGYNEQFF
TGCGCCAGCGCTTTCCCGGGGACTAGCGGTTACAATGAGCAGTTCTTC
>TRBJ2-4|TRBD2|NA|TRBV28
CASRLGTSGNIQYF
TGTGCCAGCAGGCTCGGGACTAGCGGAAACATTCAGTACTTC
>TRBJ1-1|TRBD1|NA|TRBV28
CASGTGPTEAFF
TGTGCATCCGGGACAGGGCCCACTGAAGCTTTCTTT
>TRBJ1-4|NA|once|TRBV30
CAWSSKTTNEKLFF
TGTGCCTGGAGTTCCAAAACAACTAATGAAAAACTGTTTTTT
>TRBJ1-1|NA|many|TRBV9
CASSGTGYTEAFF
TGTGCCAGCAGCGGCACAGGGTACACTGAAGCTTTCTTT
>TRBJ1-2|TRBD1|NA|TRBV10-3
CAISELTGAANGYTF
TGTGCCATCAGTGAGTTGACAGGGGCCGCAAATGGCTACACCTTC
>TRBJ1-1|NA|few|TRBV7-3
CASSLQQGTEAFF
TGTGCCAGCAGCCTACAACAGGGCACTGAAGCTTTCTTT
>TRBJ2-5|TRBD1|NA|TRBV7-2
CASSSTGRETQYF
TGTGCCAGCAGCTCGACAGGGCGGGAGACCCAGTACTTC